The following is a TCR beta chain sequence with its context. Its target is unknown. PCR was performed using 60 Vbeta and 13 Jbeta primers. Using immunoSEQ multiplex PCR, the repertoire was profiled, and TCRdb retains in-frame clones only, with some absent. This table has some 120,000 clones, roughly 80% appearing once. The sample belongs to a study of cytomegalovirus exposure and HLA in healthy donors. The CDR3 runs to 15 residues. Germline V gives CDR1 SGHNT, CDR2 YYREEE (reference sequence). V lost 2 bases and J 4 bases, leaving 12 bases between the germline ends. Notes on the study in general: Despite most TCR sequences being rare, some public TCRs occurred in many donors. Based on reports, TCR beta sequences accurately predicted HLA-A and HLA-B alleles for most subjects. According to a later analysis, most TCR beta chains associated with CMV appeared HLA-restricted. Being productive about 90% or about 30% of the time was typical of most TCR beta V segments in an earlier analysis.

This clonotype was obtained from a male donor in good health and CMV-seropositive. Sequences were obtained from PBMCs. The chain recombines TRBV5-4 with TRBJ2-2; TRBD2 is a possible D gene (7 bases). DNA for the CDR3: TGTGCCAGCAGCTTCGGAGGGGGGGGCACCGGGGAGCTGTTTTTT. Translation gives CASSFGGGGTGELFF.